Listed below are T cell receptor beta chains from one sample, sequenced in a study of T cells after yellow fever vaccination. TCRdb independently ran MiXCR on the 5' RACE reads; one entry per CDR3 protein. The sample has about 230,000 distinct CDR3 sequences; roughly 6.3% are singletons. The material was CD4+ T cells sorted from PBMCs, obtained on the day of the yellow fever booster vaccination. The receptor source for this set is a man between 25 and 39 years old who received the YFV17D yellow fever vaccine. CDR3s include the opening cysteine and the closing phenylalanine or tryptophan. A D gene is named only where the DNA matches it firmly. Clone size is shown for a subset of rows, as once, few, many or a class of expanded clone.

size,J,length,D,V,DNA,CDR3
few,TRBJ2-2,17,.,TRBV7-3,TGTGCCAGCAGCTTAAGACATTCCGGGACTCCCACCGGGGAGCTGTTTTTT,CASSLRHSGTPTGELFF
many,TRBJ1-2,15,TRBD1,TRBV4-3,TGCGCCAGCAGCGTCCTTCAGGGGGATAACTATGGCTACACCTTC,CASSVLQGDNYGYTF
.,TRBJ2-1,14,.,TRBV28,TGTGCCAGCAGCCCCCATACGGCTCCAGGTGAGCAGTTCTTC,CASSPHTAPGEQFF
many,TRBJ2-2,15,TRBD2,TRBV12-3/TRBV12-4,TGTGCCAGCATCACCCTAGCGGGCGGCACCGGGGAGCTGTTTTTT,CASITLAGGTGELFF
many,TRBJ2-7,12,.,TRBV7-8,TGTGCCAGCAGCTTATTCCAATTCGAGCAGTACTTC,CASSLFQFEQYF
.,TRBJ2-2,14,.,TRBV4-3,TGCGCCAGCGGACCGATTCCAACAACCGGGGAGCTGTTTTTT,CASGPIPTTGELFF
.,TRBJ2-3,16,.,TRBV20-1,TGCAGTGCTAACGGGGTTCGCGGAGCTAGCACAGATACGCAGTATTTT,CSANGVRGASTDTQYF
few,TRBJ2-1,12,.,TRBV5-1,TGCGCCAGCAGCCCCCCTATGAATGAGCAGTTCTTC,CASSPPMNEQFF
.,TRBJ2-1,15,TRBD1,TRBV5-6,TGTGCCAGCAGCTTGAGGACAGGGGTATACAATGAGCAGTTCTTC,CASSLRTGVYNEQFF
few,TRBJ2-1,17,TRBD1,TRBV5-1,TGCGCCAGCAGAGAGCCGGGACAGGGGGCGATCTCCCATGAGCAGTTCTTC,CASREPGQGAISHEQFF
.,TRBJ2-1,16,.,TRBV7-8,TGTGCCAGCAGCTTAGGCGCAAGGAGCTCCTACAATGAGCAGTTCTTC,CASSLGARSSYNEQFF
few,TRBJ1-2,13,.,TRBV15,TGTGCCACCAGCAGATCCAGGGCAGAAGGCTACACCTTC,CATSRSRAEGYTF
few,TRBJ1-6,15,.,TRBV20-1,TGCAGTGCTAGGGACGGGACGGGTTATAATTCACCCCTCCACTTT,CSARDGTGYNSPLHF
few,TRBJ2-1,16,TRBD1,TRBV5-6,TGTGCCAGCAGCATATTTGACAGGGGGCGCTTCGATGAGCAGTTCTTC,CASSIFDRGRFDEQFF
many,TRBJ1-1,13,.,TRBV27,TGTGCCAGCACCCCACGGCAGGGAACTGAAGCTTTCTTT,CASTPRQGTEAFF
.,TRBJ2-3,13,.,TRBV10-3,TGTGCCTTCCGCGGAGATAGCACAGATACGCAGTATTTT,CAFRGDSTDTQYF
.,TRBJ2-1,15,TRBD2,TRBV6-5,TGTGCCAGCAGTTACGGACTAGCGGACTACAATGAGCAGTTCTTC,CASSYGLADYNEQFF
many,TRBJ2-5,15,TRBD1,TRBV7-2,TGTGCCAGCAGCTCCGGGACAGGGCGAAGAGAGACCCAGTACTTC,CASSSGTGRRETQYF
many,TRBJ1-2,15,TRBD1,TRBV7-2,TGTGCCAGCAGCTTGGGGGGGACAGGGACCTATGGCTACACCTTC,CASSLGGTGTYGYTF
.,TRBJ1-2,13,TRBD1,TRBV20-1,TGCAGTGCTAGTAGGCAGGGGGCTGATCGCTACACCTTC,CSASRQGADRYTF
many,TRBJ2-1,16,.,TRBV28,TGTGCCAGCAGTTTGTCTGGGCCTGGCTCCTACAATGAGCAGTTCTTC,CASSLSGPGSYNEQFF
many,TRBJ2-1,13,.,TRBV5-1,TGCGCCAGCAGCTTGGGACAGTACAATGAGCAGTTCTTC,CASSLGQYNEQFF
.,TRBJ2-1,15,TRBD2,TRBV20-1,TGCAGTGCTAGAGAGGGACTAGCGGGAAAAAATGAGCAGTTCTTC,CSAREGLAGKNEQFF
many,TRBJ2-5,14,.,TRBV11-1,TGTGCCAGCAGCTTACCGGGGGGCCGAGAGACCCAGTACTTC,CASSLPGGRETQYF
many,TRBJ2-7,15,TRBD2,TRBV7-8,TGTGCCAGCAGCTTAGGATGGGAGGGAACCTACGAGCAGTACTTC,CASSLGWEGTYEQYF
.,TRBJ2-5,19,.,TRBV11-2,TGTGCCAGCAGCTTAATGCTCTTCGGTAGCAGCCGATCTAGGGAGACCCAGTACTTC,CASSLMLFGSSRSRETQYF
many,TRBJ1-5,16,.,TRBV19,TGTGCCAGTAGTCTCTGGGGCCACCAAGGCAATCAGCCCCAGCATTTT,CASSLWGHQGNQPQHF
.,TRBJ2-5,12,.,TRBV5-6,TGTGCCAGCAGCTTAATGAAGGAGACCCAGTACTTC,CASSLMKETQYF
many,TRBJ2-3,14,TRBD2,TRBV6-2/TRBV6-3,TGTGCCAGCAGTACCGGGACTAACACAGATACGCAGTATTTT,CASSTGTNTDTQYF
many,TRBJ2-3,15,TRBD2,TRBV5-1,TGCGCCAGCAGCTTGAACGGACTAGCGGGAGAGTCGCAGTATTTT,CASSLNGLAGESQYF
many,TRBJ2-7,15,.,TRBV7-2,TGTGCCAGCAGCCACCGCGCACTGAGCTCCTACGAGCAGTACTTC,CASSHRALSSYEQYF
.,TRBJ2-7,14,TRBD1,TRBV4-3,TGCGCCAGCAGCCAAGAACAGGGGCCCTACGAGCAGTACTTC,CASSQEQGPYEQYF
many,TRBJ2-5,14,.,TRBV5-6,TGTGCCAGCAGCGTCATCGGTAGGCAAGAGACCCAGTACTTC,CASSVIGRQETQYF
.,TRBJ1-5,14,.,TRBV7-2,TGTGCCAGCAGCCAATCGGGTAGCAATCAGCCCCAGCATTTT,CASSQSGSNQPQHF
many,TRBJ2-1,14,TRBD2,TRBV20-1,TGCAGTGCTCTTAGCGGGAGCTCCTACAATGAGCAGTTCTTC,CSALSGSSYNEQFF